The 22 T cell receptor beta chains reported below all come from one sample, sequenced in a study of T-cell memory formation after mild COVID-19. MiXCR, run by TCRdb on the 5' RACE reads, gives a single entry per CDR3 protein. Here the sample spans 500,000 to 600,000 distinct CDR3 sequences, roughly 18% being singletons. Input material: PBMCs or a T cell subset sorted from them (not recorded which). These receptors all stem from an adult woman who had mild COVID-19 (a few samples of this study predate the infection). Cell type and time point are not known.

This clonotype was seen only a few times. The rearrangement joins TRBV28 to TRBJ1-2, with D possibly matching TRBD1 (5 bases). The CDR3 loop spans 14 amino acids. V was shortened by 5 bases and J by 4 bases, with 14 bases between the two germline ends. The V gene's germline CDR1 is MDHEN and CDR2 SYDVKM. In DNA form, the CDR3 reads TGTGCCAGCAGTCCATCAGGCCAGGGCTATGGCTACACCTTC. This gives the protein CASSPSGQGYGYTF.

This clonotype was detected a few times. This sequence joins TRBV5-1 and TRBJ2-7; 9 nucleotides align to TRBD1. Germline V CDR1 and CDR2: SGHRS, YFSETQ. Trimming removed 4 bases from V and 5 bases from J; junction bases left unmatched: 4. This CDR3 contains 13 residues. CDR3 nucleotides: TGCGCCAGCAGCGGGACAGGGAAAGACGAGCAGTACTTC. Translated: CASSGTGKDEQYF.

This clonotype was counted a few times. The chain joins TRBV7-9 to TRBJ2-5, with TRBD1 identical over 8 bases. With V trimmed by 4 bases and J by 5 bases, 12 bases remained unmatched. The CDR3 extends over 16 amino acids. Germline V lookup: CDR1 SEHNR, CDR2 FQNEAQ (reference sequence). CDR3 sequence reads: CASSSLPGQEGETQYF. CDR3 sequence (DNA): TGTGCCAGCAGCTCGCTCCCGGGACAGGAAGGGGAGACCCAGTACTTC.

Only a few counts were recorded for this clonotype. The gene calls are TRBV2 and TRBJ1-1; perhaps TRBD1 as D (6 bases). V lost 5 bases and J lost 9, with 13 bases in between. CDR3 length: 12 residues. Germline CDR1 SNHLY, CDR2 FYNNEI. The CDR3 here is CASSTDRPKAFF. CDR3 DNA: TGTGCCAGCAGTACCGACAGGCCGAAAGCTTTCTTT.

The table lists this clonotype with a few counts. The gene calls are TRBV18 and TRBJ1-5, with 10 bases aligning to TRBD1. This CDR3 is 15 amino acids long. Germline CDR1 reads KGHSH; CDR2 reads LQKENI. V was pared by 5 bases and J by 6 bases, with 7 bases of the junction left unmatched. CDR3 in amino acids: CASSTGTGVTQPQHF. The CDR3 bases are TGTGCCAGCTCAACCGGGACAGGGGTTACTCAGCCCCAGCATTTT.

This clonotype turned up a few times. V is TRBV28 and J is TRBJ2-7, with TRBD2 matching over 12 bases. The V gene end was trimmed by 5 bases and the J gene end by 6 bases; junction bases not matched to a gene: 5. Germline loops: CDR1 MDHEN, CDR2 SYDVKM. CDR3 length: 14 residues. DNA for the CDR3: TGTGCCAGCAGTCCCATGGGACTAGCGGGCGAGCAGTACTTC. This translates into CASSPMGLAGEQYF.

CDR3 protein: CASSLGTAPWGANEQFF. The CDR3, as DNA: TGTGCCAGCAGCTTAGGCACCGCCCCCTGGGGAGCCAATGAGCAGTTCTTC. The chain couples TRBV11-2 to TRBJ2-1; maybe TRBD2 (5 bases). V was clipped by 1 base and J by 6 bases, with 19 bases between them. Germline CDR1 is SGHAT and CDR2 is FQNNGV. The CDR3 is made up of 17 amino acids.

The chain recombines TRBV30 with TRBJ2-3; D gene unclear. The CDR3 length is 16 residues. The germline V gene encodes CDR1 GTSNPN and CDR2 SVGIG (reference sequence). V lost 4 bases, J lost 2 bases, and 19 bases lay in between. This chain's CDR3 is CAWNGDGPPYTDTQYF. In DNA form, the CDR3 reads TGTGCCTGGAACGGTGATGGACCTCCGTACACAGATACGCAGTATTTT.

The CDR3 region is CASKFGGGGIYEQYF. The CDR3 bases are TGTGCCAGCAAGTTTGGGGGTGGCGGGATCTACGAGCAGTACTTC. V and J are TRBV5-4 and TRBJ2-7; possible D gene TRBD2, 6 bases. Trimming removed 6 bases at V and 3 bases at J, with 19 bases between. The CDR3 is 15 residues long. Germline CDR1 is SGHNT and CDR2 is YYREEE (reference sequence). Supplemented by reference TRBV5-4 and TRBJ2-7, the full variable domain reads ETGVTQSPTHLIKTRGQQVTLRCSSQSGHNTVSWYQQALGQGPQFIFQYYREEENGRGNFPPRFSGLQFPNYSSELNVNALELDDSALYLCASKFGGGGIYEQYFGPGTRLTVT.

In regard to this clonotype: A much larger clone differs from this one at a single base, so this may be a read error. V is TRBV7-9 and J is TRBJ2-2; possible D gene TRBD2, 5 bases. This CDR3 is built from 11 residues. From germline, CDR1 is SEHNR and CDR2 FQNEAQ (reference sequence). The CDR3: CASTLTGELIF. The CDR3 DNA is TGTGCCAGCACCCTCACCGGGGAGCTGATTTTT. Full variable domain (rest looked up from reference TRBV7-9 and TRBJ2-2): DTGVSQNPRHKITKRGQNVTFRCDPISEHNRLYWYRQTLGQGPEFLTYFQNEAQLEKSRLLSDRFSAERPKGSFSTLEIQRTEQGDSAMYLCASTLTGELIFGEGSRLTVL.

The chain joins TRBV11-2 to TRBJ2-7; D is perhaps TRBD2 (6 bases). The germline gives CDR1 SGHAT, CDR2 FQNNGV. The V end lost 5 bases, the J end lost 6 bases, and 20 bases lay between the germline ends. This CDR3 comprises 15 residues. The CDR3 nucleotides read TGTGCCAGCAGCACTCCTAGCGATTGGCCGGTCGAGCAGTACTTC. Translation: CASSTPSDWPVEQYF.

The V gene is TRBV29-1, the J gene TRBJ2-2; D tentatively reads TRBD1 or TRBD2 (5 bases each). CDR1 is SQVTM, CDR2 ANQGSEA, per germline. The V end was cut by 4 bases, the J end by 0 bases, with 12 bases between. This CDR3 spans 15 amino acids. The CDR3 sequence: CSVALGRPNTGELFF. The CDR3 DNA is TGCAGCGTTGCCCTGGGACGGCCGAACACCGGGGAGCTGTTTTTT.

This clonotype has a handful of counts. V and J are TRBV2 and TRBJ1-2; a possible D gene is TRBD1 (6 bases). Germline loops: CDR1 SNHLY, CDR2 FYNNEI. Trimming pared 2 bases from V and 5 bases from J, leaving 12 bases between. CDR3 length: 14 amino acids. This chain's CDR3 is CASSESGGGYGYTF. The CDR3 region has the DNA TGTGCCAGCAGTGAATCTGGAGGGGGTTATGGCTACACCTTC.

This clonotype was seen at least ten times. This sequence joins TRBV12-3 or TRBV12-4 and TRBJ2-1; D unresolved. Trimming cost V 2 bases and J 8 bases, with 4 bases left between them. The CDR3 sequence is 11 residues long. The CDR3 is CASSLRYEQFF. For the CDR3, the DNA is TGTGCCAGCAGTTTAAGGTATGAGCAGTTCTTC.

This clonotype appeared a few times. The CDR3 DNA sequence: TGTGCCAGCAGTTACAAGGACAGGCCTAATCCTGGCTATGGCTACACCTTC. It codes for CASSYKDRPNPGYGYTF. V and J are TRBV6-5 and TRBJ1-2; 7 positions agree with TRBD1. Germline-derived CDR1 and CDR2 are MNHEY and SVGAGI. V lost 2 bases, J lost 4 bases, and 13 bases stayed unmatched. This CDR3 comprises 17 residues.

In this sample, this clonotype turned up a few times. This rearrangement joins TRBV12-3 or TRBV12-4 to TRBJ1-2; D is perhaps TRBD1 (6 bases). The V and J ends lost 6 bases and 2 bases respectively, with 13 bases between them. The CDR3 has 14 amino acids. CDR3 residues: CASRPSTGNYGYTF. The CDR3 DNA reads TGTGCCAGCAGACCCTCAACAGGGAACTATGGCTACACCTTC.

The chain combines TRBV6-5 with TRBJ1-5; TRBD1 agrees at 9 bases. J lost 6 bases, V lost 0 bases, and 3 bases had no gene match. Germline values: CDR1 MNHEY, CDR2 SVGAGI. CDR3 length: 15 amino acids. The CDR3 sequence is CASSYSGQGSQPQHF. DNA of the CDR3: TGTGCCAGCAGTTACTCGGGACAGGGTTCTCAGCCCCAGCATTTT.

This clonotype was seen a few times. The CDR3 nucleotides are TGTGCCAGCAGCTTAGCGGGGGCCCGCAATCAGCCCCAGCATTTT. Translated: CASSLAGARNQPQHF. The chain has TRBV7-9 and TRBJ1-5, with D possibly matching TRBD1 (6 bases). The CDR3 sequence is 15 residues long. V was trimmed by 0 bases and J by 2 bases, leaving 8 bases between them. Germline V gene lookup returns CDR1 SEHNR and CDR2 FQNEAQ (reference sequence).

The chain links TRBV5-1 to TRBJ1-2; TRBD1 aligns across 8 bases. CDR1 SGHRS and CDR2 YFSETQ come from the germline V gene. J gave up 4 bases and V 2 bases, and 7 bases lay outside the gene matches. The CDR3 extends over 15 amino acids. Here the CDR3 reads CASSLGSGQVYGYTF. The CDR3 region has the DNA TGCGCCAGCAGCTTAGGATCGGGACAGGTCTATGGCTACACCTTC.

The chain combines TRBV20-1 with TRBJ2-3, with 8 bases identical to TRBD2. V lost 3 bases and J lost 5; bases outside the gene matches: 4. This CDR3 is built from 13 residues. CDR1 and CDR2 from the germline V gene are DFQATT and SNEGSKA (reference sequence). Here the CDR3 reads CSASGGALDTQYF. DNA of the CDR3: TGCAGTGCTAGCGGGGGGGCCTTAGATACGCAGTATTTT.

The rearrangement uses TRBV11-2 and TRBJ2-1, with TRBD2 matching 10 bases. Germline trimming cut 6 bases from V and 8 bases from J; bases unmatched to any gene: 10. Germline CDR1 is SGHAT and CDR2 is FQNNGV. The CDR3 has 15 amino acids. CDR3 sequence (DNA): TGTGCCAGCAGACCACTAGCGGGACCAGACCATGAGCAGTTCTTC. This codes for CASRPLAGPDHEQFF.

This clonotype was detected a few times. CDR3 sequence (DNA): TGTGCCAGCAGCTTAACACAGGCGGATGAGCAGTTCTTC. This encodes CASSLTQADEQFF. V gene TRBV7-6 combines with J gene TRBJ2-1, with D perhaps matching TRBD1 (5 bases). Trimming removed 2 bases from V and 8 bases from J, with 10 bases in between. Germline values: CDR1 SGHVS, CDR2 FNYEAQ. The CDR3 runs to 13 residues.